This TCR beta chain comes out of a study of T cells in localized non-small cell lung cancer. Study-wide points: There was higher T cell clonality in uninvolved adjacent lung than in tumor, and it was highest there. Detection in adjacent lung was observed for a median around 55 of the top 100 tumor clones. Multi-region tumor sequencing was not done, so intratumor heterogeneity could not be excluded. Longer overall survival was associated with a higher density of T cells in the blood.

This clone was counted once. Its antigen is still unknown. Using immunoSEQ multiplex PCR, the repertoire was profiled, and TCRdb retains in-frame clones only, with some absent. This table has about 17,000 clones, 65% to 85% appearing once. CDR3 length: 15 amino acids. J was trimmed by 5 bases and V by 1 base; bases with no gene match: 5. Germline V gene data show CDR1 as MNHNS and CDR2 as SASEGT. Specimen: peripheral blood, collected before any cancer treatment. This clonotype was sampled from a male donor older than 55 with stage III lung adenocarcinoma. The chain carries TRBV6-1 and TRBJ1-1; 9 nucleotides line up with TRBD1. The CDR3 DNA sequence: TGTGCCAGCAGTGAAGTGCACAGGGGGCAGACTGAAGCTTTCTTT. Amino acid sequence: CASSEVHRGQTEAFF.